The 9 T cell receptor beta chains below were found in one sample sequenced in a study of cytomegalovirus exposure and HLA in healthy donors. A multiplex PCR was run with 60 Vbeta primers and 13 Jbeta primers. Profiled with immunoSEQ multiplex PCR; TCRdb holds only in-frame clones, not every one. The sample spans approximately 150,000 clones; the ten largest clones claim under 2.5%. The source material was PBMCs. The receptors derive from a young woman in good health and CMV-seronegative.

This sequence joins TRBV6-1 and TRBJ2-5; D is unresolved. The DNA end is more similar to TRBJ2-7, so the J call may be wrong. Per the germline V gene, CDR1 is MNHNS and CDR2 is SASEGT. This CDR3 region has 15 residues. The CDR3 nucleotides read TGTGCCAGCAGTGACCCAGGCCAACTCTCCTACGAGCAGTACTTC. Encoded protein: CASSDPGQLSYEQYF.

The chain uses TRBV28 and TRBJ2-7, with 13 bases fitting TRBD2. CDR1 MDHEN and CDR2 SYDVKM come from the germline V gene. The J segment lost 6 bases and the V segment lost 5 bases, leaving 10 bases of the junction unmatched. The CDR3 covers 16 residues. The DNA for the CDR3 is TGTGCCAGCAGTCACCTTACTAGCGGGAGGGCGATCGAGCAGTACTTC. Protein product: CASSHLTSGRAIEQYF.

The chain couples TRBV9 to TRBJ2-3; D possibly corresponds to TRBD2 (6 bases). CDR1 SGDLS and CDR2 YYNGEE come from the germline V gene. CDR3 length equals 14 residues. V was pared by 3 bases and J by 2 bases, with 10 bases between. The DNA for the CDR3 is TGTGCCAGCAGCGCCGGGAGAAACACAGATACGCAGTATTTT. Its protein product is CASSAGRNTDTQYF. Variable domain in full (rest from reference TRBV9 and TRBJ2-3): DSGVTQTPKHLITATGQRVTLRCSPRSGDLSVYWYQQSLDQGLQFLIQYYNGEERAKGNILERFSAQQFPDLHSELNLSSLELGDSALYFCASSAGRNTDTQYFGPGTRLTVL.

The genes are TRBV2 and TRBJ1-4, with TRBD1 matching 9 bases. In germline, CDR1 is SNHLY, CDR2 FYNNEI. The ends lost 6 bases at V and 0 bases at J; junction bases unmatched: 2. This CDR3 region has 15 residues. The CDR3 here is CASRDRGSTNEKLFF. Here the CDR3 DNA reads TGTGCCAGCAGGGACAGGGGCTCAACTAATGAAAAACTGTTTTTT.

This chain connects TRBV4-2 to TRBJ2-3; 7 nucleotides line up with TRBD2. This CDR3 is 16 amino acids long. V lost 0 bases and J lost 4; bases outside the gene matches: 7. In germline, CDR1 is LGHNA, CDR2 YNFKEQ. For the CDR3, the DNA is TGTGCCAGCAGCCAAGAGTGGGGCGGGAGTGCAGATACGCAGTATTTT. This codes for CASSQEWGGSADTQYF.

The chain carries TRBV30 and TRBJ1-2, with a possible D match to TRBD1 (5 bases). V dropped 0 bases and J dropped 6 bases, with 8 bases sitting between them. From germline, CDR1 is GTSNPN and CDR2 SVGIG (reference sequence). This CDR3 is built from 12 residues. DNA for the CDR3: TGTGCCTGGAGTGTCTCGGGGGATGGCTACACCTTC. Translation gives CAWSVSGDGYTF.

Points on this clone: Other DNA variants within this sample encode the same CDR3. The chain employs TRBV6-6 and TRBJ1-3; D perhaps matches TRBD1 (5 bases). Germline lookup yields CDR1 MNHNY and CDR2 SVGAGI (reference sequence). Trimming left V 2 bases short and J 0 bases short, with 8 bases between. The CDR3 runs 15 residues. CDR3 in DNA: TGTGCCAGCAGTTACCTAACAGGCTCTGGAAACACCATATATTTT. Translation gives CASSYLTGSGNTIYF.

For the CDR3, the DNA is TGTGCCAGCAGCGGAAGGGGGCGGACTGAAGCTTTCTTT. Protein product: CASSGRGRTEAFF. This rearrangement joins TRBV13 to TRBJ1-1; TRBD1 matches at 7 bases. V was clipped by 5 bases and J by 5 bases; unmatched bases: 5. The CDR3 totals 13 residues. From germline, CDR1 is PRHDT and CDR2 FYEKMQ (reference sequence).

The rearrangement uses TRBV14 and TRBJ2-1; 7 bases match TRBD2. The CDR3 runs to 16 residues. CDR1 SGHDN and CDR2 FVKESK come from the germline V gene. V shed 5 bases, J shed 4 bases, and the junction held 11 bases outside the gene matches. CDR3 nucleotide sequence: TGTGCCAGCAGCTTAGGGAGGGCCCCTCCTTACAATGAGCAGTTCTTC. Protein sequence: CASSLGRAPPYNEQFF.